The following is a T cell receptor beta chain sequence with its context. Its target is unknown. Trimming cost V 4 bases and J 4 bases; bases outside gene matches: 4. The germline CDR1 and CDR2 sequences are SGHTA and FQGNSA. The CDR3 runs 15 residues. This record belongs to a study of T cell responses to AZD1222 COVID-19 vaccine. On the study more broadly: Recipients boosted at about 4 weeks or about 12 weeks are pooled. Findings and limits, study-wide: Regions left unmutated in variants are reportedly the target of nearly half of spike-specific TCRs. Just five to seven people given AZD1222 tested seropositive at baseline. Clonal diversity may have been underestimated, and the donors were mostly white British, with more females than males.

The assay was immunoSEQ multiplex PCR, and TCRdb's table has in-frame clones only and misses some. The sample lists over 95,000 clones, approximately 90% occurring once. This TCR derives from an adult in good health. This rearrangement joins TRBV7-2 to TRBJ1-4; TRBD1 matches 9 bases. This sample comprised peripheral blood, obtained on day 0 of AZD1222 vaccination. CDR3 nucleotide sequence: TGTGCCAGCAGCTGGGGACAGGGCCATAATGAAAAACTGTTTTTT. This codes for CASSWGQGHNEKLFF. Full variable domain (missing parts from reference TRBV7-2 and TRBJ1-4): GAGVSQSPSNKVTEKGKDVELRCDPISGHTALYWYRQSLGQGLEFLIYFQGNSAPDKSGLPSDRFSAERTGGSVSTLTIQRTQQEDSAVYLCASSWGQGHNEKLFFGSGTQLSVL.